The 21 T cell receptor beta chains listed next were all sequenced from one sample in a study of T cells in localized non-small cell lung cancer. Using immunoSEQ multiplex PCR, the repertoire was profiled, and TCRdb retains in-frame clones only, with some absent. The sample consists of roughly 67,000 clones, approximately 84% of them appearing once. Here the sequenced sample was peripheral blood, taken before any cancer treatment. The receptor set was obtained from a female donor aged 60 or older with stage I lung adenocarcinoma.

CDR3 nucleotides: TGTGCCAGCAGCCCACCAGGGGGCTTCAGGACAGATACGCAGTATTTT. Protein sequence: CASSPPGGFRTDTQYF. The chain recombines TRBV14 with TRBJ2-3; TRBD1 aligns across 8 bases. In germline, CDR1 is SGHDN, CDR2 FVKESK. The V and J ends lost 4 bases and 3 bases, in that order; junction bases with no gene match: 9. There are 16 residues in the CDR3.

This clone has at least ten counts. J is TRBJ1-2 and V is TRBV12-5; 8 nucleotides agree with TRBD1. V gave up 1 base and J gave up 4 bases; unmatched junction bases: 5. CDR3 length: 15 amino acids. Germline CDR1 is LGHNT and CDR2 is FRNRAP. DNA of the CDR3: TGTGCTAGTGGTTTGGGAAAAGGACAGGGCTATGGCTACACCTTC. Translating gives CASGLGKGQGYGYTF.

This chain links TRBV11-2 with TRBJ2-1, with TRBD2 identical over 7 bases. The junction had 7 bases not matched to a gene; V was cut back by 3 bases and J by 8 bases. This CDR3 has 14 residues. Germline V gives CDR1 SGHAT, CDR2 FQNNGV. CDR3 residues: CASSLVTSAHEQFF. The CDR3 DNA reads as TGTGCCAGCAGCTTGGTTACTAGCGCGCATGAGCAGTTCTTC.

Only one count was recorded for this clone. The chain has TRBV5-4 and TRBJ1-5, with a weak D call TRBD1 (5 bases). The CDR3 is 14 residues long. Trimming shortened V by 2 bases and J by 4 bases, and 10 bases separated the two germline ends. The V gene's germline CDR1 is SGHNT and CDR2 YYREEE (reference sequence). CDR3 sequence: CASSLRGDNQPQHF. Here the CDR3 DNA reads TGTGCCAGCAGCTTACGAGGGGATAATCAGCCCCAGCATTTT.

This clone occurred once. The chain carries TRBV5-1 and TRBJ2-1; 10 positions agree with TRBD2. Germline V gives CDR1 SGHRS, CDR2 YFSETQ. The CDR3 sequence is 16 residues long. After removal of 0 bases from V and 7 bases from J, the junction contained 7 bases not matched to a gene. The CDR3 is CASSLAGAGGRNEQFF. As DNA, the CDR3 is TGCGCCAGCAGCTTGGCGGGAGCGGGAGGGCGGAATGAGCAGTTCTTC. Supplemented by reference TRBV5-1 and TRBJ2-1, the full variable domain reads KAGVTQTPRYLIKTRGQQVTLSCSPISGHRSVSWYQQTPGQGLQFLFEYFSETQRNKGNFPGRFSGRQFSNSRSEMNVSTLELGDSALYLCASSLAGAGGRNEQFFGPGTRLTVL.

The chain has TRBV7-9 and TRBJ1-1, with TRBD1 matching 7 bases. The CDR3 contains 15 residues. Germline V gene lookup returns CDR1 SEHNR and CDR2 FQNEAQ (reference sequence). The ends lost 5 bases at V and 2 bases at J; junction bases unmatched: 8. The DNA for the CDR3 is TGTGCCAGCAGCCTACGACAGGGAGGAAACACTGAAGCTTTCTTT. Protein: CASSLRQGGNTEAFF.

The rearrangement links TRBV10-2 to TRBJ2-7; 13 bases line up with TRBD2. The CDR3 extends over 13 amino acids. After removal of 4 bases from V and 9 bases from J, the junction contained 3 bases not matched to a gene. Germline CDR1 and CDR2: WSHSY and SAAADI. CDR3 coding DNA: TGCGCCAGCAGTGGACTAGCGGGAGGCGGGCAGTACTTC. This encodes CASSGLAGGGQYF.

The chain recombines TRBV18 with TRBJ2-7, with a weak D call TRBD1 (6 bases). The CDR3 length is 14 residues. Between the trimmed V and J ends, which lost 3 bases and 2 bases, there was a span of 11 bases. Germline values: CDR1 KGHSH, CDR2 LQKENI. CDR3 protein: CASSPRDTPYEQYF. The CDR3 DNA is TGTGCCAGCTCACCCAGGGACACACCCTACGAGCAGTACTTC.

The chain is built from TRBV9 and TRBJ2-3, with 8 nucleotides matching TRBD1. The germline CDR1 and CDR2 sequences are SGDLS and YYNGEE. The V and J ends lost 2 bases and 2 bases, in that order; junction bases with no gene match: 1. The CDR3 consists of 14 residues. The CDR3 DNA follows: TGTGCCAGCAGCGTCAGGGGGCTCACAGATACGCAGTATTTT. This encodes CASSVRGLTDTQYF.

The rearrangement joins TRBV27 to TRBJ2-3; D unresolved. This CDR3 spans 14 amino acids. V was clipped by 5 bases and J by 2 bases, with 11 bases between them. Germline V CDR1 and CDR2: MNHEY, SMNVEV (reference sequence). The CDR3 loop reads CASSQRDLTDTQYF. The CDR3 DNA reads TGTGCCAGCAGTCAACGAGATCTCACAGATACGCAGTATTTT.

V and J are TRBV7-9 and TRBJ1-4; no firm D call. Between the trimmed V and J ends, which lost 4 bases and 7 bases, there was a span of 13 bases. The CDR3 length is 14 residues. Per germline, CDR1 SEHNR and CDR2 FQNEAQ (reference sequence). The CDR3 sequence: CASSSSGTSEKLFF. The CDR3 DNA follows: TGTGCCAGCAGCTCGTCAGGCACAAGTGAAAAACTGTTTTTT.

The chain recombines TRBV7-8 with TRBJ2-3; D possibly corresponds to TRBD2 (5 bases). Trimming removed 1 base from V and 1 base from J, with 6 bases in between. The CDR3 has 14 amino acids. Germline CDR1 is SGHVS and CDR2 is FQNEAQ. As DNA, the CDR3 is TGTGCCAGCAGCTTAGGTAGCGGCACAGATACGCAGTATTTT. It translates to CASSLGSGTDTQYF.

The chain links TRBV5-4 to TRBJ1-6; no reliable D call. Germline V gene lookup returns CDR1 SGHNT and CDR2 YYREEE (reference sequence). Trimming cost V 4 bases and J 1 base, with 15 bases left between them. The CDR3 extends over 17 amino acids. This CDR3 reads CASSHGGLDSYNSPLHF. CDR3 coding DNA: TGTGCCAGCAGCCACGGTGGGCTTGATTCCTATAATTCACCCCTCCACTTT.

CDR3 amino acids: CASSSPGRGAGNTIYF. CDR3 in DNA: TGTGCCAGTAGTAGCCCGGGCAGGGGAGCCGGAAACACCATATATTTT. V gene TRBV19 combines with J gene TRBJ1-3, with a tentative D call TRBD1 (6 bases). V was cut by 4 bases and J by 4 bases, with 17 bases left in between. Per the germline V gene, CDR1 is LNHDA and CDR2 is SQIVND (reference sequence). The CDR3 has 16 residues.

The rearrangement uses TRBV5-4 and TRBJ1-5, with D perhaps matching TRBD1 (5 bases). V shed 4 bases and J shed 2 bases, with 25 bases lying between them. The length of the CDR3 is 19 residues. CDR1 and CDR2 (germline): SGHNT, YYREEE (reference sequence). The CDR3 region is CASSARRGARPVGNQPQHF. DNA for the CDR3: TGTGCCAGCAGCGCGCGGAGAGGGGCCAGGCCGGTCGGCAATCAGCCCCAGCATTTT.

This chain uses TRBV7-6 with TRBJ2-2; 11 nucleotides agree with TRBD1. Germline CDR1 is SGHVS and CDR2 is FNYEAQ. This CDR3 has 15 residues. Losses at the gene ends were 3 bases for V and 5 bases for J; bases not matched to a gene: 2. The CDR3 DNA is TGTGCCAGCAGCTTCGGACAGGGGGCGACCGGGGAGCTGTTTTTT. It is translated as CASSFGQGATGELFF.

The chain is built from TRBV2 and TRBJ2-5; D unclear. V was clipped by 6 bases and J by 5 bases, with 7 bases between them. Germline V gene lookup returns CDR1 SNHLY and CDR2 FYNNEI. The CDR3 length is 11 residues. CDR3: CASSPTETQYF. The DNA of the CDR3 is TGTGCCAGCAGCCCAACGGAGACCCAGTACTTC.

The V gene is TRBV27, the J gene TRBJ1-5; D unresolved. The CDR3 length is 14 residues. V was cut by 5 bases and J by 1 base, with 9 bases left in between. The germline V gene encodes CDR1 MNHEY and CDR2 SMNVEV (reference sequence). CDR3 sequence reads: CASSTERSNQPQHF. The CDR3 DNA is TGTGCCAGCAGTACAGAAAGAAGCAATCAGCCCCAGCATTTT.

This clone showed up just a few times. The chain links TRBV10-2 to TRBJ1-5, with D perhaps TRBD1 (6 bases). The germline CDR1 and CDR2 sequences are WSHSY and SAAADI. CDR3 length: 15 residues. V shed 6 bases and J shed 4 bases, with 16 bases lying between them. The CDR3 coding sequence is TGCGCCAGCAGGAACAGGGAAGGGGGAAATCAGCCCCAGCATTTT. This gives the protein CASRNREGGNQPQHF.

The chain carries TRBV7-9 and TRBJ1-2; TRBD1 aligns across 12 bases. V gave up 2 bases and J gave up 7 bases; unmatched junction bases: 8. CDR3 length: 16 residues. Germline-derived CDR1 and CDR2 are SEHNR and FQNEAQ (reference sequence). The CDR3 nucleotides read TGTGCCAGCAGCTTAAGGGGACAGGGGGCGGCGGGTGGCTACACCTTC. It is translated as CASSLRGQGAAGGYTF.

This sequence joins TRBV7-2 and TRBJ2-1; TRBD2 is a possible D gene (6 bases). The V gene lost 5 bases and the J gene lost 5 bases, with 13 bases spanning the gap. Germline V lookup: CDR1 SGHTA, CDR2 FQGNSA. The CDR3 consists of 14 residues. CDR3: CASSKFGTHNEQFF. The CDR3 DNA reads TGTGCCAGCAGCAAATTCGGGACTCACAATGAGCAGTTCTTC.